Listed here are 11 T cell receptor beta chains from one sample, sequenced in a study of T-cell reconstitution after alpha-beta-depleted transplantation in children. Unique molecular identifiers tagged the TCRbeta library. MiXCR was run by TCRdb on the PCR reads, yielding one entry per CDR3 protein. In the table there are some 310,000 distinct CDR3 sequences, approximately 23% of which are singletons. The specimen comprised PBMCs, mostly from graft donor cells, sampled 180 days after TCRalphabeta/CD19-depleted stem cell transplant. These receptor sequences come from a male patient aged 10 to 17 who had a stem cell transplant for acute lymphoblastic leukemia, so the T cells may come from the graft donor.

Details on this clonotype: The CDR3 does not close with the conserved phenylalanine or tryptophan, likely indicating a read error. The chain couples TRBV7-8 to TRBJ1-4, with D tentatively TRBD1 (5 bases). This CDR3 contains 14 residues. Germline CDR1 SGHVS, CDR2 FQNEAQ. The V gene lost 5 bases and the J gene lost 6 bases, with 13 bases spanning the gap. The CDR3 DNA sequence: TGTGCCAGCAGCAGGACATCAAGGCATGAAAAACTGTTTTTG. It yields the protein CASSRTSRHEKLFL.

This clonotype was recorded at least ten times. CDR3 residues: CASKGTSGSSNEQFF. The DNA of the CDR3 is TGCGCCAGCAAGGGGACTAGCGGGAGTTCCAATGAGCAGTTCTTC. V usage is TRBV5-1 and J usage is TRBJ2-1, with TRBD2 matching over 14 bases. Germline loops: CDR1 SGHRS, CDR2 YFSETQ. With 6 bases clipped from V and 6 bases from J, the junction kept 5 bases outside the gene matches. The CDR3 length is 15 residues.

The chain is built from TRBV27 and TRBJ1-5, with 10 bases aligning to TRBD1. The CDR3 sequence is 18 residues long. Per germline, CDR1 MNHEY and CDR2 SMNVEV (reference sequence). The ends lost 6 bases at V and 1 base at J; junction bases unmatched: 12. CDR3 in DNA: TGTGCCAGCAGCGTCTGGAGGACAGGGGGAAAAAGCAATCAGCCCCAGCATTTT. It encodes CASSVWRTGGKSNQPQHF.

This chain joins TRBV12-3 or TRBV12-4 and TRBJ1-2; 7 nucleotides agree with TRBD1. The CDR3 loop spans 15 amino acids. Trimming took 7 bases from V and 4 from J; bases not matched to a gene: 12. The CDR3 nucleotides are TGTGCCAGCACCCCCCAAGAGACAGGGATCTATGGCTACACCTTC. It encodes CASTPQETGIYGYTF.

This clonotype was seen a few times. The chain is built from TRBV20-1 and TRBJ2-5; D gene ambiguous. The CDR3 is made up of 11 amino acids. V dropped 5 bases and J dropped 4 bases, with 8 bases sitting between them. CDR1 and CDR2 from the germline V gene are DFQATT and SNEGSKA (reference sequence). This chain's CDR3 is CSAVIRETQYF. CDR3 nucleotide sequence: TGCAGTGCTGTTATCCGAGAGACCCAGTACTTC.

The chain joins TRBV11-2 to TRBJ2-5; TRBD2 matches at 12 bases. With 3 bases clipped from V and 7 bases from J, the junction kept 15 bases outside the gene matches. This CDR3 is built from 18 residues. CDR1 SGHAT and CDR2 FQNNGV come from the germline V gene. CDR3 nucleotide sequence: TGTGCCAGCAGCTTTCCGGGACTAGCGGGCTCTTTCGGGGGGACCCAGTACTTC. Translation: CASSFPGLAGSFGGTQYF.

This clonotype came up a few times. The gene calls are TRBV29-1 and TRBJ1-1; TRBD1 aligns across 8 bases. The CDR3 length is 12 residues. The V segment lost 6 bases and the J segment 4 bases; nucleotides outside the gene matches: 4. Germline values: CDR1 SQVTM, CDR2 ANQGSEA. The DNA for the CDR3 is TGCAGCGTCCTGACAGGGGCCACTGAAGCTTTCTTT. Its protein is CSVLTGATEAFF.

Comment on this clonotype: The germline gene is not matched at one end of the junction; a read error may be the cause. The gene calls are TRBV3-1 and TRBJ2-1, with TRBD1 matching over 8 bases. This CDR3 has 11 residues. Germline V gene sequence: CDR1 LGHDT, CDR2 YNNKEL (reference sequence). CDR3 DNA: TGTGCCAGCAGGCATTTGACAGGGGTAGAATTC. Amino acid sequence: CASRHLTGVEF.

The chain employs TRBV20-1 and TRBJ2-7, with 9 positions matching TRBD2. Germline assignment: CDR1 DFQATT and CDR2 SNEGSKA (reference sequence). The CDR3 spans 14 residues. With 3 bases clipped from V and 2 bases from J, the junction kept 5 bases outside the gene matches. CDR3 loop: CSASGLAGTYEQYF. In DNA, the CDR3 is TGCAGTGCTAGTGGGCTAGCGGGAACCTACGAGCAGTACTTC.

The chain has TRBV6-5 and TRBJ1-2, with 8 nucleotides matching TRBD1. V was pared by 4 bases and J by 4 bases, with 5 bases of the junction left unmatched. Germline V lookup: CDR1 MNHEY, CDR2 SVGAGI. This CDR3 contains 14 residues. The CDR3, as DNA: TGTGCCAGCAGTTTAAGACAGGGGAGCTATGGCTACACCTTC. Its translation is CASSLRQGSYGYTF.

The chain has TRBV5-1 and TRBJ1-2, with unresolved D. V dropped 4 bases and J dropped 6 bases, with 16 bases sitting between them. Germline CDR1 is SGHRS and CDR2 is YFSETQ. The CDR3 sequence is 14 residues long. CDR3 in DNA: TGCGCCAGCAGCCCCCCCAGAGGGAATGATGGCTACACCTTC. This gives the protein CASSPPRGNDGYTF.